This is a list of T cell receptor beta chains from one sample in a study of sequential checkpoint blockade in melanoma. Only in-frame clones appear in the TCRdb table, and some are missing; sequencing was by immunoSEQ multiplex PCR. The sample lists some 12,000 clones; 70% to 85% were seen once. Sequencing used CD8+ T cells sorted from blood (inferred from file names), obtained from a patient given nivolumab and ipilimumab in sequence. The receptors here all came from a human donor with melanoma. Both conserved end residues are part of each CDR3. D genes are given only for firm matches. Size is omitted from some rows. Given values are once, few, many or a class for expanded clones.

j_gene,v_gene,abundance,d_gene,CDR3aa,CDR3nt
TRBJ2-7,TRBV27,.,.,CASSSGIYYEQYF,TGTGCCAGCAGTTCCGGGATATACTACGAGCAGTACTTC
TRBJ1-4,TRBV29-1,.,.,CSVSERTNEKLFF,TGCAGCGTTTCCGAGAGAACTAATGAAAAACTGTTTTTT
TRBJ1-3,TRBV14,few,.,CASSQDATGVGPVSGNTIYF,TGTGCCAGCAGCCAAGACGCGACAGGTGTCGGCCCCGTCTCTGGAAACACCATATATTTT
TRBJ2-2,TRBV5-1,.,TRBD2,CASSLTRGLEYTGELFF,TGCGCCAGCAGTTTGACGCGGGGACTAGAGTACACCGGGGAGCTGTTTTTT
TRBJ1-1,TRBV19,.,.,CASSRPGMNTEAFF,TGTGCCAGTAGCCGCCCGGGGATGAACACTGAAGCTTTCTTT
TRBJ2-1,TRBV5-1,.,TRBD1,CASSRQQGNLHDEQFF,TGCGCCAGCAGCAGGCAACAGGGGAACCTTCACGATGAGCAGTTCTTC
TRBJ2-5,TRBV7-9,.,.,CASSSRGGETQYF,TGTGCCAGCAGTTCTAGGGGGGGGGAGACCCAGTACTTC
TRBJ2-1,TRBV6-5,.,.,CASSLHGGAEQFF,TGTGCCAGCAGTCTACACGGGGGAGCTGAGCAGTTCTTC
TRBJ2-7,TRBV27,few,TRBD2,CATKLAGGTVPSYEQYF,TGTGCCACCAAACTAGCGGGAGGGACGGTACCCTCCTACGAGCAGTACTTC
TRBJ1-2,TRBV25-1,.,.,CASSESRQELHYGYTF,TGTGCCAGCAGTGAATCCCGACAGGAATTGCACTATGGCTACACCTTC
TRBJ1-6,TRBV27,.,.,CASSLQGSSPLHF,TGTGCCAGCAGTTTACAGGGCAGTTCACCCCTCCACTTT
TRBJ1-5,TRBV7-6,once,.,CASSGGGRETGQPQHF,TGTGCCAGCAGCGGTGGGGGGAGGGAGACTGGGCAGCCCCAGCATTTT